What follows describes a single T cell receptor (beta chain). This record belongs to a study of T cell responses to AZD1222 COVID-19 vaccine. The CDR3 is made up of 17 amino acids. Germline CDR1 reads MDHEN; CDR2 reads SYDVKM. V lost 4 bases to trimming and J lost 4 bases, with 22 bases between them. The assay was immunoSEQ multiplex PCR, and TCRdb's table has in-frame clones only and misses some. The profile shows roughly 150,000 clones, around nine tenths of them singletons. The chain couples TRBV28 to TRBJ1-2, with D maybe TRBD1 (6 bases). The TCR sequence derives from an adult in good health. The specimen comprised peripheral blood, sampled on day 0 of AZD1222 vaccination. CDR3 residues: CASSSPNTNQGLYGYTF. In nucleotides, the CDR3 is TGTGCCAGCAGTTCCCCAAACACTAATCAGGGGCTCTATGGCTACACCTTC.